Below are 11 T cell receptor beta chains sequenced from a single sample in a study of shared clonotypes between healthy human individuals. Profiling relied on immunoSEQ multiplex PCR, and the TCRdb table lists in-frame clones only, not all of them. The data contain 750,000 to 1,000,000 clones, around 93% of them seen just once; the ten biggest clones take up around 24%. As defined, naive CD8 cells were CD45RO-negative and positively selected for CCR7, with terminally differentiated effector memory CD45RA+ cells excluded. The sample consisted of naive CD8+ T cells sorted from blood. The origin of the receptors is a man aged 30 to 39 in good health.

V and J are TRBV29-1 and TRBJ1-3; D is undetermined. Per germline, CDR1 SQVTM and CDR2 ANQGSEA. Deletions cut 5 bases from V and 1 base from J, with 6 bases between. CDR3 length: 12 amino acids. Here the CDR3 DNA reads TGCAGCGTTTCAGGATCTGGAAACACCATATATTTT. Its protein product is CSVSGSGNTIYF.

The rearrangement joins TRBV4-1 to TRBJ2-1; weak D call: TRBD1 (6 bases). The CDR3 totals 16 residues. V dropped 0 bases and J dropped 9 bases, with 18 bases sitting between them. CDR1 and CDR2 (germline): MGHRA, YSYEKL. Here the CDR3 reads CASSQEGRGITTEQFF. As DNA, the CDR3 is TGCGCCAGCAGCCAAGAAGGCAGGGGCATTACGACTGAGCAGTTCTTC.

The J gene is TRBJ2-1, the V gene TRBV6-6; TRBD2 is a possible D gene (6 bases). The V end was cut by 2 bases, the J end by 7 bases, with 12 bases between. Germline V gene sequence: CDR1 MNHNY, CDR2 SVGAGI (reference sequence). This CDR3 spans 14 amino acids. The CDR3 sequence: CASSYRETSNEQFF. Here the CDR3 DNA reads TGTGCCAGCAGTTACCGAGAGACTAGTAATGAGCAGTTCTTC.

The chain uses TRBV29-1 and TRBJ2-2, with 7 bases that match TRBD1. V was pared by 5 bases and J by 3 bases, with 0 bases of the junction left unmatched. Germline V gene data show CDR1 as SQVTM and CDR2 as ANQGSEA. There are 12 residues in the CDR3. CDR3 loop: CSVTGDTGELFF. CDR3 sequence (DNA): TGCAGCGTTACAGGGGACACCGGGGAGCTGTTTTTT.

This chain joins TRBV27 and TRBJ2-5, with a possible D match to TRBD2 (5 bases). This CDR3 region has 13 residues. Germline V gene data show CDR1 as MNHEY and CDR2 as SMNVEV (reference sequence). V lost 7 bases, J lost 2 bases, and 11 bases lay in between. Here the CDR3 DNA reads TGTGCCAGCACCTCTGGGAGTCAAGAGACCCAGTACTTC. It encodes CASTSGSQETQYF.

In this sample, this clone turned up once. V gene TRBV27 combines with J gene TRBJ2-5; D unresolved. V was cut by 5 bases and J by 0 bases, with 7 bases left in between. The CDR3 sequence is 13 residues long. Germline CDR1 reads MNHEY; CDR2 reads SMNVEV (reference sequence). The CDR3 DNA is TGTGCCAGCAGTGGGGTGAACCAAGAGACCCAGTACTTC. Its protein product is CASSGVNQETQYF.

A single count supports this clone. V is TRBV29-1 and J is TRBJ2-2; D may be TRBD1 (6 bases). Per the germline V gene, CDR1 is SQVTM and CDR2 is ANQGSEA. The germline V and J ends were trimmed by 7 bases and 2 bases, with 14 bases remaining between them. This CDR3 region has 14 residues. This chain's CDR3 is CSGETGFNTGELFF. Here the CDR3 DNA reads TGCAGCGGGGAAACAGGGTTTAACACCGGGGAGCTGTTTTTT.

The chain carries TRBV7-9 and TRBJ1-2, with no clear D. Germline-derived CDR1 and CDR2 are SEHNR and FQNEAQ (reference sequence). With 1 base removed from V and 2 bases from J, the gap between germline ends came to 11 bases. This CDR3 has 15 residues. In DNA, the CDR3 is TGTGCCAGCAGCTTAGGCAGGCTGCTGAACTATGGCTACACCTTC. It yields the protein CASSLGRLLNYGYTF.

The CDR3 spells CSVLGTSGSYEQYF. CDR3 DNA: TGCAGCGTTCTCGGGACTAGCGGGTCCTACGAGCAGTACTTC. The chain is built from TRBV29-1 and TRBJ2-7; 12 nucleotides line up with TRBD2. The CDR3 loop spans 14 amino acids. V was clipped by 5 bases and J by 1 base; unmatched bases: 3. Germline CDR1 SQVTM, CDR2 ANQGSEA.

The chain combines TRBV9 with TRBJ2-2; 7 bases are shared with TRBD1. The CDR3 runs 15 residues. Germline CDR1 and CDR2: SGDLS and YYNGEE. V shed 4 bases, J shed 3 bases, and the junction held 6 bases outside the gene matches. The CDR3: CASSQRQGYTGELFF. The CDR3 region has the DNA TGTGCCAGCAGCCAAAGACAGGGCTACACCGGGGAGCTGTTTTTT.

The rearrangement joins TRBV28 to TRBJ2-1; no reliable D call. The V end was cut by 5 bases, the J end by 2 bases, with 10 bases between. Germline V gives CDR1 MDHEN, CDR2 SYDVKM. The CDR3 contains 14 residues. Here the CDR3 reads CASSPPGAYNEQFF. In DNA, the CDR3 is TGTGCCAGCAGTCCCCCCGGAGCCTACAATGAGCAGTTCTTC.